These T cell receptor beta chains were read from a single sample in a study of blood T cell repertoires in COVID-19. Sequenced by immunoSEQ multiplex PCR; TCRdb stores in-frame clones only, minus some. The repertoire holds about 56,000 clones, with roughly 90% as singletons. What was sequenced was peripheral blood. These receptors originate from a human donor in a cohort sampled during active COVID-19. Both conserved end residues are part of each CDR3. D genes are given only for firm matches. The size entry is marked missing in some rows and otherwise reads once, few, many or a size class.

>TRBJ2-2|TRBV6-4|16|NA|NA
TGTGCCAGCAGTGACTCTTTCCGGTCCAACACCGGGGAGCTGTTTTTT
CASSDSFRSNTGELFF
>TRBJ2-7|TRBV7-2|13|NA|NA
TGTGCCAGCAGCCCCCCCGCTAGCGCCGAGCAGTACTTC
CASSPPASAEQYF
>TRBJ1-2|TRBV5-1|14|NA|NA
TGCGCCAGCAGCGCCGTGGCAGGGGTCTATGGCTACACCTTC
CASSAVAGVYGYTF
>TRBJ2-1|TRBV4-1|16|NA|NA
TGCGCCAGCAGCCAAGACGGGGGCGCGGGGGTAAATGAGCAGTTCTTC
CASSQDGGAGVNEQFF
>TRBJ1-2|TRBV6-5|14|TRBD1|once
TGTGCCAGCAGCCGGGACAGAACTAACTATGGCTACACCTTC
CASSRDRTNYGYTF
>TRBJ2-7|TRBV6-5|15|TRBD1|NA
TGTGCCAGCAGTTACCTCTCGGGACAGGGGTCCGAGCAGTACTTC
CASSYLSGQGSEQYF
>TRBJ2-3|TRBV5-1|14|NA|NA
TGCGCCAGCAGCTTTGGAGACTCCACAGATACGCAGTATTTT
CASSFGDSTDTQYF
>TRBJ2-1|TRBV10-2|15|TRBD2|NA
TGCGCCAGCAGTGGCCCTAGCGGGGGGGCCGGTGAGCAGTTCTTC
CASSGPSGGAGEQFF
>TRBJ2-5|TRBV6-2/TRBV6-3|12|NA|NA
TGTGCCAGCAGTTACGAGCGTAGGACCCAGTACTTC
CASSYERRTQYF
>TRBJ2-7|TRBV10-3|13|TRBD1|once
TGTGCCATCAGTGCCAGGGGGCAAGACGAGCAGTACTTC
CAISARGQDEQYF
>TRBJ2-2|TRBV5-1|15|TRBD1|NA
TGCGCCAGCAGCATTAGACAGGGAGACACCGGGGAGCTGTTTTTT
CASSIRQGDTGELFF
>TRBJ1-1|TRBV18|14|NA|NA
TGTGCCAGCTCGATAGATCCCCAGGTCCCTGAAGCTTTCTTT
CASSIDPQVPEAFF
>TRBJ2-7|TRBV4-3|19|TRBD2|NA
TGCGCCAGCAGCCAAGGATTTAGCGGGGGGCTCGACGTCTCCTACGAGCAGTACTTC
CASSQGFSGGLDVSYEQYF
>TRBJ2-7|TRBV5-4|15|TRBD2|NA
TGTGCCAGCAGCTGGGGTGGCGGGGGAACCTACGAGCAGTACTTC
CASSWGGGGTYEQYF
>TRBJ1-1|TRBV10-1|11|TRBD1|NA
TGCGCCAGGACGACAGGGTCTGAAGCTTTCTTT
CARTTGSEAFF
>TRBJ1-5|TRBV6-5|15|NA|few
TGTGCCAGCAGGATGGGACAAATAGGTTTTCAGCCCCAGCATTTT
CASRMGQIGFQPQHF
>TRBJ2-3|TRBV5-5|16|NA|NA
TGTGCCAGCAGCTTGACTAGCAGTTGGTCCACAGATACGCAGTATTTT
CASSLTSSWSTDTQYF
>TRBJ2-3|TRBV27|17|TRBD1|NA
TGTGCCAGCAGTTTATATACCCGGGACAGGGTTACAGATACGCAGTATTTT
CASSLYTRDRVTDTQYF
>TRBJ2-5|TRBV19|17|TRBD2|NA
TGTGCCAGTAGTGCCCCTATGACGGGGGGTTACGGGGAGACCCAGTACTTC
CASSAPMTGGYGETQYF
>TRBJ2-7|TRBV10-3|11|NA|NA
TGTGCCACCACGACTAGCTACGAGCAGTACTTC
CATTTSYEQYF
>TRBJ1-6|TRBV5-1|14|NA|NA
TGCGCCAGCAGGCGACAGTCAAATAATTCACCCCTCCACTTT
CASRRQSNNSPLHF
>TRBJ2-3|TRBV6-2/TRBV6-3|13|NA|NA
TGTGCCAGCAGTTACCCCCTCTCAGATACGCAGTATTTT
CASSYPLSDTQYF
>TRBJ2-7|TRBV5-1|15|TRBD1|NA
TGCGCCAGCAGAACCGGACAGGGGGCCTCCTACGAGCAGTACTTC
CASRTGQGASYEQYF
>TRBJ2-3|TRBV6-5|16|NA|NA
TGTGCCAGCAGTTACTCGAATGCTAGATCCACAGATACGCAGTATTTT
CASSYSNARSTDTQYF
>TRBJ2-5|TRBV5-4|15|TRBD1|NA
TGTGCCAGCAGCCGTAGACAGGGGGCAGGGGAGACCCAGTACTTC
CASSRRQGAGETQYF
>TRBJ1-1|TRBV2|12|NA|NA
TGTGCCAGCAGCGAGCAATCGTCTGAAGCTTTCTTT
CASSEQSSEAFF
>TRBJ1-5|TRBV5-6|17|TRBD1|NA
TGTGCCAGCAGCTTGGCTTGGACAGGGAGAAGCAATCAGCCCCAGCATTTT
CASSLAWTGRSNQPQHF
>TRBJ1-2|TRBV10-3|16|NA|NA
TGTGCCATCAATCCACAGGAGTCTCCTCCAAACTATGGCTACACCTTC
CAINPQESPPNYGYTF
>TRBJ2-3|TRBV7-9|12|NA|NA
TGTGCCATTAATAGCGCAGCAGATACGCAGTATTTT
CAINSAADTQYF